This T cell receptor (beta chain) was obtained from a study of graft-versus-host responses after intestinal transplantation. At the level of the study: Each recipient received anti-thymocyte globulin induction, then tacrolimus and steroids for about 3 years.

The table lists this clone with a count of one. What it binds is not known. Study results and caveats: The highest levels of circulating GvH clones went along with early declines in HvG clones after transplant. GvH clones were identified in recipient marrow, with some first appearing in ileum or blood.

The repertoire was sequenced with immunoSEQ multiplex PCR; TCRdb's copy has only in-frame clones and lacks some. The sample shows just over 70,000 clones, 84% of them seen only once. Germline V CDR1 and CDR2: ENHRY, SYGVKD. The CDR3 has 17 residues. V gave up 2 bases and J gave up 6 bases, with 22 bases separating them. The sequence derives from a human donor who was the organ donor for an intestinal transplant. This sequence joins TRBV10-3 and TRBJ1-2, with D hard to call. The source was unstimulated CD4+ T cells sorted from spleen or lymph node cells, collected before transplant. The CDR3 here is CAISEPRAGFRKNGYTF. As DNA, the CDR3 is TGTGCCATCAGTGAGCCGCGGGCGGGGTTCCGCAAAAATGGCTACACCTTC.